This T cell receptor (beta chain) derives from a study of cytomegalovirus exposure and HLA in healthy donors. Findings of the study overall: The only immune exposure information that was available was CMV serostatus. Later genetic work tied a missense DCLRE1C variant to beta-chain V and J trimming.

Sampled while nominally healthy, donors likely had unrecorded immune exposures. Concerning this clone: As yet, its antigen is unknown.

PCR used 60 Vbeta primers and 13 Jbeta primers. The data were produced by immunoSEQ multiplex PCR, yet TCRdb's version contains in-frame clones alone and is incomplete. The sample holds 130,000 to 150,000 clones, more than 70% seen once. This CDR3 is 12 amino acids long. The V end lost 4 bases, the J end lost 8 bases, and 12 bases lay between the germline ends. Germline values: CDR1 SGDLS, CDR2 YYNGEE. Material: PBMCs. J is TRBJ1-2 and V is TRBV9, with D possibly matching TRBD1 (5 bases). This receptor was taken from a woman in her fifties or sixties in good health and CMV-seronegative. CDR3 sequence: CASSSQDRGYTF. The CDR3 DNA follows: TGTGCCAGCAGCTCACAGGACCGGGGCTACACCTTC. Supplemented by reference TRBV9 and TRBJ1-2, the full variable domain reads DSGVTQTPKHLITATGQRVTLRCSPRSGDLSVYWYQQSLDQGLQFLIQYYNGEERAKGNILERFSAQQFPDLHSELNLSSLELGDSALYFCASSSQDRGYTFGSGTRLTVV.